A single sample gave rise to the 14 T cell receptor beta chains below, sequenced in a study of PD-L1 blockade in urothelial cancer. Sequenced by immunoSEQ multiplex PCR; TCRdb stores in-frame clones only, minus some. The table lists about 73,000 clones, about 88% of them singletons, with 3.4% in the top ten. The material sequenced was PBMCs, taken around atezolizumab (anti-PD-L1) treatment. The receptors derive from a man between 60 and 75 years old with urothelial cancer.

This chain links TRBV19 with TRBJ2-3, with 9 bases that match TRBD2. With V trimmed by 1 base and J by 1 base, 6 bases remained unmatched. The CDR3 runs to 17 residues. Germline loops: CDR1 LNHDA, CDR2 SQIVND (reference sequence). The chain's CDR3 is CASSIGNSGSGTDTQYF. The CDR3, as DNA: TGTGCCAGTAGTATAGGTAATAGCGGGAGCGGCACAGATACGCAGTATTTT.

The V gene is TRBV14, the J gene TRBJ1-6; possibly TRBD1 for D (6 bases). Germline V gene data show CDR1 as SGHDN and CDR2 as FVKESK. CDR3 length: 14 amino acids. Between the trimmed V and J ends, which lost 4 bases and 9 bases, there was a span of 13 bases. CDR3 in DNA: TGTGCCAGCAGCCGGACAGTGATGACTTCACCCCTCCACTTT. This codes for CASSRTVMTSPLHF.

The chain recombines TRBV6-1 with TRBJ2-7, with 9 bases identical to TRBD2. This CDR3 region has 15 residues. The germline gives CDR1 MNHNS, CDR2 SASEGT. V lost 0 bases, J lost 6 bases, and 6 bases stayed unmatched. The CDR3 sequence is CASSEAGSGGLEQYF. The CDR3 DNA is TGTGCCAGCAGTGAAGCTGGTAGCGGGGGCCTCGAGCAGTACTTC.

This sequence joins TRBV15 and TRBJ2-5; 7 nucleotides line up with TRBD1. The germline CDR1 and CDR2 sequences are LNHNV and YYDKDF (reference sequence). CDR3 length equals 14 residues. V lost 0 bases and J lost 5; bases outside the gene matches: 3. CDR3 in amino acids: CATSRDGTEETQYF. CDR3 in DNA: TGTGCCACCAGCAGAGATGGGACAGAGGAGACCCAGTACTTC.

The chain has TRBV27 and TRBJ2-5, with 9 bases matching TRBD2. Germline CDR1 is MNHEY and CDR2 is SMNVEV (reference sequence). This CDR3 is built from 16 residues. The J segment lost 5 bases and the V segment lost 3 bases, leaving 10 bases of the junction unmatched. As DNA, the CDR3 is TGTGCCAGCAGTTTCCGGTTAGCGGGGGCTGGGGAGACCCAGTACTTC. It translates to CASSFRLAGAGETQYF.

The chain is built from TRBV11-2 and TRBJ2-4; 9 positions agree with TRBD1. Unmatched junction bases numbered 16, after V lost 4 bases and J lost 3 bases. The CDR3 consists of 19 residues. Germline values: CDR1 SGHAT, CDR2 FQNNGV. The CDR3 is CASSWGQGGRRESKNIQYF. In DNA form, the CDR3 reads TGTGCCAGCAGCTGGGGACAGGGAGGGCGGCGGGAGAGCAAAAACATTCAGTACTTC.

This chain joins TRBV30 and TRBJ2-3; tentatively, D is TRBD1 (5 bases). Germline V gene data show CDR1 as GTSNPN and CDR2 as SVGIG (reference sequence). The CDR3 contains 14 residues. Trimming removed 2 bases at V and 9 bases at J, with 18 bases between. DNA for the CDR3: TGTGCCTGGAGTATTGGGGCGGTTCTCGGGACGCAGTATTTT. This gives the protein CAWSIGAVLGTQYF.

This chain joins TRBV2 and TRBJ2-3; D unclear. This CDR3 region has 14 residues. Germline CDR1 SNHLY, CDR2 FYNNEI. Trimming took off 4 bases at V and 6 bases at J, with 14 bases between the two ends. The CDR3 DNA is TGTGCCAGCAGTGTTAGAGAGGAGTCGGATACGCAGTATTTT. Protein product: CASSVREESDTQYF.

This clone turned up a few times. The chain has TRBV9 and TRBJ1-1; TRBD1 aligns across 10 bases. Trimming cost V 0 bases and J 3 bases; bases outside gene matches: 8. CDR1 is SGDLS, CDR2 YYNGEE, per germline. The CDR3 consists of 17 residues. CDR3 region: CASSVDDRGQGDTEAFF. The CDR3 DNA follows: TGTGCCAGCAGCGTAGACGACAGGGGGCAAGGGGACACTGAAGCTTTCTTT.

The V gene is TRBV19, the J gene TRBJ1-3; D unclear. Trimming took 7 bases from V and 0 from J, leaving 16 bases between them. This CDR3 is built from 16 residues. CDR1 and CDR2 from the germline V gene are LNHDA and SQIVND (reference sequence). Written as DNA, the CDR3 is TGTGCCAGTACTAGAAGCCTCGGAAACTCTGGAAACACCATATATTTT. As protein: CASTRSLGNSGNTIYF. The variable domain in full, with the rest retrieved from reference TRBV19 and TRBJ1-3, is DGGITQSPKYLFRKEGQNVTLSCEQNLNHDAMYWYRQDPGQGLRLIYYSQIVNDFQKGDIAEGYSVSREKKESFPLTVTSAQKNPTAFYLCASTRSLGNSGNTIYFGEGSWLTVV.

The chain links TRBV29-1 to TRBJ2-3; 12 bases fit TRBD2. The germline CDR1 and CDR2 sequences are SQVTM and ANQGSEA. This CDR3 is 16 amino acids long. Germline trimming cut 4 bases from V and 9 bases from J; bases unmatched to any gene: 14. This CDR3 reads CSVVPVTSGSPDTQYF. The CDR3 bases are TGCAGCGTTGTCCCGGTGACTAGCGGGAGTCCCGACACGCAGTATTTT.

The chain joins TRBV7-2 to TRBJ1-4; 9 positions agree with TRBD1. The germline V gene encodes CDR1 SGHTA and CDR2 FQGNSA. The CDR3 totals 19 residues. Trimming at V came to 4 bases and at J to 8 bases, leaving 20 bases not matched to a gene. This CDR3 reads CASSSPTPGQGIGDEKLFF. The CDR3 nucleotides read TGTGCCAGCAGCTCTCCAACCCCGGGACAGGGAATAGGAGACGAAAAACTGTTTTTT.

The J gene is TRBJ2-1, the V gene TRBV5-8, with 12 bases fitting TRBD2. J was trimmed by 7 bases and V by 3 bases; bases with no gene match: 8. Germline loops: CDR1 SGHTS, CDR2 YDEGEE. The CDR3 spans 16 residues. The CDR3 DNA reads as TGTGCCAGCAGCTGGTCCGGGACTAGCGGGCTAAATGAGCAGTTCTTC. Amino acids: CASSWSGTSGLNEQFF.

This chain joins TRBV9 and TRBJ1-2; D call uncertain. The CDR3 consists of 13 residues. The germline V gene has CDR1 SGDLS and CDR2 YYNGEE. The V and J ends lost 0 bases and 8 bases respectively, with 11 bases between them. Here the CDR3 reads CASSVDAGSGYTF. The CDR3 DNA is TGTGCCAGCAGCGTAGACGCGGGGAGCGGCTACACCTTC.